A single sample is the source of the 15 T cell receptor beta chains below, sequenced in a study of CD4 T cells in relation to SARS-CoV-2 and coronaviruses. The antigens for these receptors are not known. This table comes from immunoSEQ multiplex PCR, and its TCRdb copy is limited to in-frame clones, with some not included. The sample holds approximately 41,000 clones; under 90% are singletons and the top ten take 0.95% to 1.5%. Sequenced material: naive CD4+ T cells from PBMCs, cultured in vitro. Subset in this sample: naive CD4+ T cells isolated by negative enrichment. These receptors all come from an adult with COVID-19.

The chain combines TRBV18 with TRBJ2-2; D gene uncertain. The V gene lost 0 bases and the J gene lost 7 bases, with 12 bases spanning the gap. Germline CDR1 and CDR2: KGHSH and LQKENI. The CDR3 totals 15 residues. The CDR3 bases are TGTGCCAGCTCACCACCGGGGATGGCGAGCGGGGAGCTGTTTTTT. It is translated as CASSPPGMASGELFF.

This chain links TRBV7-9 with TRBJ2-1, with D perhaps being TRBD1 or TRBD2 (5 bases each). The germline V gene encodes CDR1 SEHNR and CDR2 FQNEAQ (reference sequence). The CDR3 is 13 amino acids. V lost 4 bases and J 8 bases, leaving 12 bases between the germline ends. The CDR3 DNA reads as TGTGCCAGCAGCTCCCGGGACCGATATGAGCAGTTCTTC. Amino acids: CASSSRDRYEQFF. The whole variable domain, filled in from reference TRBV7-9 and TRBJ2-1, reads DTGVSQNPRHKITKRGQNVTFRCDPISEHNRLYWYRQTLGQGPEFLTYFQNEAQLEKSRLLSDRFSAERPKGSFSTLEIQRTEQGDSAMYLCASSSRDRYEQFFGPGTRLTVL.

The chain links TRBV4-1 to TRBJ2-3, with TRBD2 matching 7 bases. CDR1 is MGHRA and CDR2 is YSYEKL in the germline V gene. Germline trimming cut 1 base from V and 3 bases from J; bases unmatched to any gene: 16. The CDR3 has 19 amino acids. The CDR3 nucleotides read TGCGCCAGCAGCCAAGTAGTCGGGGGGAGGGTCGGGGAAACAGATACGCAGTATTTT. Protein product: CASSQVVGGRVGETDTQYF.

The genes are TRBV15 and TRBJ2-1; D is perhaps TRBD1 (5 bases). Trimming removed 5 bases from V and 4 bases from J, with 9 bases in between. In germline, CDR1 is LNHNV, CDR2 YYDKDF (reference sequence). The CDR3 contains 13 residues. CDR3 protein: CATSLQGYNEQFF. Here the CDR3 DNA reads TGTGCCACCAGCCTGCAGGGTTACAATGAGCAGTTCTTC.

This chain joins TRBV10-3 and TRBJ2-7; D gene unclear. Germline lookup yields CDR1 ENHRY and CDR2 SYGVKD. V dropped 6 bases and J dropped 0 bases, with 9 bases sitting between them. The CDR3 contains 13 residues. CDR3 sequence: CAIRKPSSYEQYF. The CDR3 DNA reads as TGTGCCATCAGGAAGCCAAGCTCCTACGAGCAGTACTTC.

The chain has TRBV3-1 (or the pseudogene TRBV3-2) and TRBJ1-4; 8 bases match TRBD1. This CDR3 has 17 amino acids. V shed 5 bases and J 7 bases; nucleotides not matched to a gene: 15. Germline CDR1 LGHDT, CDR2 YNNKEL (reference sequence). In DNA form, the CDR3 reads TGTGCCAGCAGCGTTGTTGGTCAGGGGGCTTTGGGTGAAAAACTGTTTTTT. Translating it yields CASSVVGQGALGEKLFF.

This clone was seen more than once but under ten times. The V gene is TRBV7-8, the J gene TRBJ2-5; possibly TRBD1 for D (6 bases). V was clipped by 5 bases and J by 6 bases, with 7 bases between them. This CDR3 has 11 residues. CDR1 is SGHVS and CDR2 is FQNEAQ in the germline V gene. CDR3 sequence (DNA): TGTGCCAGCAGCCAGGGGCAGACCCAGTACTTC. Translating gives CASSQGQTQYF.

This clone was observed once. The chain carries TRBV7-6 and TRBJ2-2; 7 positions match TRBD2. The CDR3 extends over 16 amino acids. The V gene end was trimmed by 2 bases and the J gene end by 0 bases; junction bases not matched to a gene: 3. In germline, CDR1 is SGHVS, CDR2 FNYEAQ. DNA of the CDR3: TGTGCCAGCAGCTTATATCTAGCGGCGAACACCGGGGAGCTGTTTTTT. Its translation: CASSLYLAANTGELFF.

This clone was seen a few times. V usage is TRBV4-2 and J usage is TRBJ1-5; D uncertain. The CDR3 extends over 16 amino acids. The germline CDR1 and CDR2 sequences are LGHNA and YNFKEQ. V gave up 0 bases and J gave up 4 bases, with 13 bases separating them. The CDR3 sequence is CASSQDHRQPNQPQHF. CDR3 nucleotides: TGTGCCAGCAGCCAAGATCATCGCCAGCCGAATCAGCCCCAGCATTTT.

The V call is TRBV15, the J call TRBJ1-2; TRBD1 matches at 7 bases. The CDR3 has 14 amino acids. Germline V lookup: CDR1 LNHNV, CDR2 YYDKDF (reference sequence). Trimming removed 3 bases from V and 9 bases from J; junction bases left unmatched: 10. CDR3 DNA sequence: TGTGCCACCAGCAGGGGAGACAGGGCTAGCAGCTACACCTTC. Protein sequence: CATSRGDRASSYTF.

The rearrangement uses TRBV7-3 and TRBJ2-7; D possibly matches TRBD1 or TRBD2 (6 bases each). This CDR3 is built from 16 residues. Germline V lookup: CDR1 SGHTA, CDR2 FQGTGA. Trimming pared 5 bases from V and 2 bases from J, leaving 19 bases between. CDR3 DNA: TGTGCCAGCAGCACATATGGCGGGACAAACCCCTACGAGCAGTACTTC. Encoded protein: CASSTYGGTNPYEQYF.

The chain couples TRBV18 to TRBJ2-7; no reliable D call. The CDR3 runs 15 residues. V gave up 6 bases and J gave up 2 bases, with 17 bases separating them. Germline V gene data show CDR1 as KGHSH and CDR2 as LQKENI. The CDR3 bases are TGTGCCAGCTCCCTCTCCTCGGAGCCCGCCTACGAGCAGTACTTC. This encodes CASSLSSEPAYEQYF.

This clone was observed a few times. V and J are TRBV5-4 and TRBJ1-1, with D uncertain. The CDR3 consists of 15 residues. Trimming cost V 0 bases and J 3 bases, with 12 bases left between them. Germline V gene data show CDR1 as SGHNT and CDR2 as YYREEE (reference sequence). The chain's CDR3 is CASSLVGLADTEAFF. The CDR3 nucleotides are TGTGCCAGCAGCTTGGTGGGGTTAGCGGACACTGAAGCTTTCTTT. The full variable domain, rest sourced from reference TRBV5-4 and TRBJ1-1, is ETGVTQSPTHLIKTRGQQVTLRCSSQSGHNTVSWYQQALGQGPQFIFQYYREEENGRGNFPPRFSGLQFPNYSSELNVNALELDDSALYLCASSLVGLADTEAFFGQGTRLTVV.

The chain carries TRBV2 and TRBJ2-2; 9 nucleotides line up with TRBD1. V lost 6 bases to trimming and J lost 5 bases; unmatched junction nucleotides: 7. The germline gives CDR1 SNHLY, CDR2 FYNNEI. The CDR3 runs to 15 residues. The CDR3 protein is CASRDRGLGTGELFF. The CDR3, as DNA: TGTGCCAGCAGGGACAGGGGTTTAGGGACCGGGGAGCTGTTTTTT.

The CDR3 protein is CASSLSGYEQYF. The CDR3 DNA is TGTGCCAGCAGCTTGTCCGGATACGAGCAGTACTTC. The chain combines TRBV5-5 with TRBJ2-7, with D unresolved. V was clipped by 1 base and J by 4 bases, with 6 bases between them. CDR3 length equals 12 residues. CDR1 is SGHKS, CDR2 YYEKEE, per germline (reference sequence).